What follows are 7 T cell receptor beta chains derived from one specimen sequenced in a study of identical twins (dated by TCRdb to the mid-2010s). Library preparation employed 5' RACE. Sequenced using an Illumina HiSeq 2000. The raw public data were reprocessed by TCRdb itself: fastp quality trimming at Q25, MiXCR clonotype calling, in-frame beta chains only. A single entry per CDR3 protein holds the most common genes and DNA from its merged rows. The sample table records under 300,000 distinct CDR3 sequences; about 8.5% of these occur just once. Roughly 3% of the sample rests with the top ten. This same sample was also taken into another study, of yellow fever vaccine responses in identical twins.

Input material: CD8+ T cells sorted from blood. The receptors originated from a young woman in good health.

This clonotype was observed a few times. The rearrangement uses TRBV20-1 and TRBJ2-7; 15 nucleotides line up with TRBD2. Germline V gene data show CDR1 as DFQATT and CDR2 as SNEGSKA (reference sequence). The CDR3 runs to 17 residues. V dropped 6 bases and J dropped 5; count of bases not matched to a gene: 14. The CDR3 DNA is TGCAGTGCCCCGGGACTAGCGGGAGGTCTGCTTCGGGACGAGCAGTACTTC. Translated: CSAPGLAGGLLRDEQYF.

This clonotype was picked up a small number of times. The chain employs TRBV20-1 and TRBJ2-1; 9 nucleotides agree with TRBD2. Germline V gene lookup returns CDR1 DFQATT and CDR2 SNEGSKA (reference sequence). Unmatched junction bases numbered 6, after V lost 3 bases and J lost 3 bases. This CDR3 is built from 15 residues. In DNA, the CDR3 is TGCAGTGCTAGGGCCCCTAGCGGGATCTACAATGAGCAGTTCTTC. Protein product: CSARAPSGIYNEQFF.

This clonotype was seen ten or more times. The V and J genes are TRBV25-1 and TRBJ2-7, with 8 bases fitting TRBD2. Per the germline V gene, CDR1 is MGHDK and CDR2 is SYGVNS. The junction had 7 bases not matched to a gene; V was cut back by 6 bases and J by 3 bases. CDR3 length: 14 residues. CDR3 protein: CASSSGTRVYEQYF. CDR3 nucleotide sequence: TGTGCCAGCAGCTCCGGGACTAGGGTCTACGAGCAGTACTTC.

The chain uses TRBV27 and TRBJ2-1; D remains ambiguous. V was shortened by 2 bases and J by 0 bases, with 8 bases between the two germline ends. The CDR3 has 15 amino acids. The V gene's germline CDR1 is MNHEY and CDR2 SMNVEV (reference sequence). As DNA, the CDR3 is TGTGCCAGCAGTTTAGCTTGGGGCTCCTACAATGAGCAGTTCTTC. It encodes CASSLAWGSYNEQFF.

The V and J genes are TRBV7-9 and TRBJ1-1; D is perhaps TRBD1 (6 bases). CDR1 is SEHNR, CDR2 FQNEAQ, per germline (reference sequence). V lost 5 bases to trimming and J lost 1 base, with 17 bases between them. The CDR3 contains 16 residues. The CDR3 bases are TGTGCCAGCAGCCCCAGCGGGGGCACAAAGAACACTGAAGCTTTCTTT. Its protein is CASSPSGGTKNTEAFF.

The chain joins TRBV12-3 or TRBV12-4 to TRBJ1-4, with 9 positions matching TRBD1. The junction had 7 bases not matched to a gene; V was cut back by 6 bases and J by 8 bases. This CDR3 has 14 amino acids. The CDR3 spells CASSTTGGFEKLFF. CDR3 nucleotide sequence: TGTGCCAGCAGCACGACAGGGGGTTTCGAAAAACTGTTTTTT.

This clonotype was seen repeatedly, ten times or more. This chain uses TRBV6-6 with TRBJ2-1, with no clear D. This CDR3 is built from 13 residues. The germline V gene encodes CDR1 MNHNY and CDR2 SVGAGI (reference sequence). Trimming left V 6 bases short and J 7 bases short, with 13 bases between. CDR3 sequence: CASRREGWNEQFF. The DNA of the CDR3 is TGTGCCAGCAGACGAGAAGGGTGGAATGAGCAGTTCTTC.